The 23 T cell receptor beta chains presented below share a single source sample, sequenced in a study of shared clonotypes between healthy human individuals. Clones were sequenced by immunoSEQ multiplex PCR, and TCRdb holds only the in-frame ones, with some missing. This sample has about 2.3 million clones, with 85% to 95% found just once. Sequencing input: naive CD4+ T cells from PBMCs. This sample's subset: CD45RA+ positively selected. These receptors were taken from a man aged 18 to 35 in good health. Some clones in this sample may be carry-over from other donors' samples.

The chain couples TRBV19 to TRBJ2-1, with D tentatively TRBD2 (5 bases). V was trimmed by 0 bases and J by 10 bases, leaving 13 bases between them. The length of the CDR3 is 14 residues. The germline V gene has CDR1 LNHDA and CDR2 SQIVND (reference sequence). Here the CDR3 reads CASSIDRRGFEQFF. The CDR3 DNA is TGTGCCAGTAGTATAGATCGACGAGGGTTCGAGCAGTTCTTC. The full variable domain, in which reference TRBV19 and TRBJ2-1 provide the parts outside the CDR3, is DGGITQSPKYLFRKEGQNVTLSCEQNLNHDAMYWYRQDPGQGLRLIYYSQIVNDFQKGDIAEGYSVSREKKESFPLTVTSAQKNPTAFYLCASSIDRRGFEQFFGPGTRLTVL.

The rearrangement joins TRBV5-4 to TRBJ1-5; no clear D. Germline lookup yields CDR1 SGHNT and CDR2 YYREEE (reference sequence). V was cut by 4 bases and J by 10 bases, with 15 bases left in between. The CDR3 runs 13 residues. The CDR3 region has the DNA TGTGCCAGCAGCGACAACGCCGGGCGACCCCAGCATTTT. Encoded protein: CASSDNAGRPQHF.

The chain joins TRBV5-4 to TRBJ2-1; 9 bases agree with TRBD1. The CDR3 is made up of 15 amino acids. V dropped 5 bases and J dropped 3; count of bases not matched to a gene: 6. Germline-derived CDR1 and CDR2 are SGHNT and YYREEE (reference sequence). The CDR3: CASRFTGGSYNEQFF. DNA for the CDR3: TGTGCCAGCAGGTTCACAGGGGGCAGCTACAATGAGCAGTTCTTC. Combining the CDR3 with reference TRBV5-4 and TRBJ2-1 gives the whole variable domain ETGVTQSPTHLIKTRGQQVTLRCSSQSGHNTVSWYQQALGQGPQFIFQYYREEENGRGNFPPRFSGLQFPNYSSELNVNALELDDSALYLCASRFTGGSYNEQFFGPGTRLTVL.

This sequence joins TRBV7-2 and TRBJ2-1; TRBD2 matches at 7 bases. The germline V gene encodes CDR1 SGHTA and CDR2 FQGNSA. With V trimmed by 5 bases and J by 9 bases, 7 bases remained unmatched. The CDR3 is 13 residues long. CDR3 residues: CASSPRLAPEQFF. The CDR3 DNA sequence: TGTGCCAGCAGCCCCCGACTAGCCCCTGAGCAGTTCTTC.

J is TRBJ2-3 and V is TRBV27, with 7 bases fitting TRBD2. Germline CDR1 and CDR2: MNHEY and SMNVEV (reference sequence). V dropped 3 bases and J dropped 6; count of bases not matched to a gene: 6. The CDR3 runs to 14 residues. CDR3 sequence reads: CASSLGGRRDTQYF. The CDR3 nucleotides read TGTGCCAGCAGTTTGGGGGGGAGAAGGGATACGCAGTATTTT.

This sequence joins TRBV7-2 and TRBJ2-1; D is possibly TRBD2 (5 bases). Between the trimmed V and J ends, which lost 2 bases and 0 bases, there was a span of 17 bases. The CDR3 has 18 residues. The germline V gene encodes CDR1 SGHTA and CDR2 FQGNSA. The CDR3 nucleotides are TGTGCCAGCAGCTTAATCTGGGCTAGCAGTAGCTCCTACAATGAGCAGTTCTTC. As protein: CASSLIWASSSSYNEQFF.

The genes are TRBV19 and TRBJ2-5, with D possibly being TRBD2 (5 bases). With 4 bases removed from V and 2 bases from J, the gap between germline ends came to 14 bases. This CDR3 spans 15 amino acids. Germline values: CDR1 LNHDA, CDR2 SQIVND (reference sequence). As DNA, the CDR3 is TGTGCCAGTAGTACGCGCCGGACGGGACAAGAGACCCAGTACTTC. Translation gives CASSTRRTGQETQYF.

The rearrangement uses TRBV5-4 and TRBJ2-2; 10 bases map to TRBD2. The CDR3 loop spans 17 amino acids. The V gene's germline CDR1 is SGHNT and CDR2 YYREEE (reference sequence). V was clipped by 1 base and J by 5 bases; unmatched bases: 8. This CDR3 is CASSLPSGRVGTGELFF. The DNA of the CDR3 is TGTGCCAGCAGCTTGCCTAGCGGGAGAGTTGGGACCGGGGAGCTGTTTTTT.

The chain links TRBV6-5 to TRBJ1-1; TRBD1 aligns across 7 bases. Germline loops: CDR1 MNHEY, CDR2 SVGAGI. The trim removed 6 bases at V and 1 base at J, leaving 5 bases unmatched. This CDR3 spans 14 amino acids. CDR3 sequence (DNA): TGTGCCAGCAGCGACAGGGCATGGAACACTGAAGCTTTCTTT. Protein: CASSDRAWNTEAFF.

CDR3 sequence: CASSSKTDRDAQETQYF. The CDR3 nucleotides are TGTGCCAGCAGCTCAAAAACGGACAGGGACGCGCAGGAGACCCAGTACTTC. This chain links TRBV7-6 with TRBJ2-5; 8 bases map to TRBD1. Germline V CDR1 and CDR2: SGHVS, FNYEAQ. CDR3 length equals 17 residues. Losses at the gene ends were 4 bases for V and 5 bases for J; bases not matched to a gene: 15.

This clone was seen a single time. This sequence joins TRBV7-2 and TRBJ1-1, with D possibly TRBD1 on 6 matching bases. There are 16 residues in the CDR3. Germline CDR1 reads SGHTA; CDR2 reads FQGNSA. The ends were cut back, 4 bases at V and 1 base at J, with 16 bases in the middle. This CDR3 is CASSSQPQGGNTEAFF. The DNA for the CDR3 is TGTGCCAGCAGCTCACAACCACAGGGTGGGAACACTGAAGCTTTCTTT.

V gene TRBV12-5 combines with J gene TRBJ2-1; unclear D gene. V lost 0 bases and J 2 bases, leaving 11 bases between the germline ends. The CDR3 runs 16 residues. The germline V gene has CDR1 LGHNT and CDR2 FRNRAP. In DNA form, the CDR3 reads TGTGCTAGTGGTTTGGTTGTTGGGGAAACCTACAATGAGCAGTTCTTC. Translating gives CASGLVVGETYNEQFF.

Regarding this clone: Distinct nucleotide sequences in the sample also encode this CDR3. The chain recombines TRBV5-4 with TRBJ2-1, with 7 bases aligning to TRBD1. In germline, CDR1 is SGHNT, CDR2 YYREEE (reference sequence). After removal of 4 bases from V and 10 bases from J, the junction contained 5 bases not matched to a gene. This CDR3 contains 12 residues. The CDR3 DNA sequence: TGTGCCAGCAGCCTAGGGGGCGGCGAGCAGTTCTTC. This encodes CASSLGGGEQFF.

This sequence joins TRBV5-6 and TRBJ2-2, with TRBD1 matching over 12 bases. Germline V gene data show CDR1 as SGHDT and CDR2 as YYEEEE. Trimming at V came to 0 bases and at J to 7 bases, leaving 7 bases not matched to a gene. The CDR3 spans 17 residues. The CDR3 loop reads CASSLAGTGGFGGELFF. The CDR3 DNA follows: TGTGCCAGCAGCTTGGCCGGGACAGGGGGCTTCGGCGGGGAGCTGTTTTTT.

V and J are TRBV6-1 and TRBJ1-4; no clear D. CDR1 and CDR2 from the germline V gene are MNHNS and SASEGT. The CDR3 is 15 amino acids. V dropped 6 bases and J dropped 0 bases, with 11 bases sitting between them. CDR3 in DNA: TGTGCCAGCAGGAGGGAGATTGCAACTAATGAAAAACTGTTTTTT. This sequence encodes CASRREIATNEKLFF.

The chain carries TRBV25-1 and TRBJ2-5, with TRBD2 matching over 8 bases. The CDR3 is 14 residues long. The germline gives CDR1 MGHDK, CDR2 SYGVNS. Trimming removed 3 bases from V and 5 bases from J; junction bases left unmatched: 5. CDR3 nucleotide sequence: TGTGCCAGCAGTGACCAGACTAGCGCGGAGACCCAGTACTTC. It encodes CASSDQTSAETQYF.

The chain employs TRBV5-1 and TRBJ1-6; TRBD1 is a possible D gene (5 bases). The germline V gene has CDR1 SGHRS and CDR2 YFSETQ. This CDR3 comprises 14 residues. V lost 0 bases, J lost 13 bases, and 14 bases lay in between. The CDR3 region has the DNA TGCGCCAGCAGCTTGGGGGGACCCCTTCAGCCCCTCCACTTT. Its translation is CASSLGGPLQPLHF.

V and J are TRBV29-1 and TRBJ2-5, with no clear D. The length of the CDR3 is 12 residues. The germline gives CDR1 SQVTM, CDR2 ANQGSEA. Trimming stripped 6 bases from V and 2 bases from J, with 10 bases between. CDR3 nucleotides: TGCAGCGTCGTGGTGGGACAAGAGACCCAGTACTTC. Its translation: CSVVVGQETQYF.

The chain recombines TRBV7-3 with TRBJ2-1; 10 positions match TRBD1. V trimming: 5 bases; J trimming: 7 bases; junction bases outside the gene matches: 11. This CDR3 has 16 amino acids. Per germline, CDR1 SGHTA and CDR2 FQGTGA. CDR3 in amino acids: CASSPSRDRGGNEQFF. In DNA form, the CDR3 reads TGTGCCAGCAGCCCCAGCCGGGACAGGGGAGGGAATGAGCAGTTCTTC.

The chain is built from TRBV7-9 and TRBJ2-3; D is possibly TRBD2 (6 bases). Germline CDR1 is SEHNR and CDR2 is FQNEAQ (reference sequence). Trimming stripped 5 bases from V and 7 bases from J, with 13 bases between. The CDR3 totals 13 residues. In DNA, the CDR3 is TGTGCCAGCAGCCGCCGGGACTCTTATACGCAGTATTTT. It specifies CASSRRDSYTQYF.

The chain carries TRBV9 and TRBJ1-3; unclear D gene. Germline CDR1 SGDLS, CDR2 YYNGEE. The CDR3 extends over 15 amino acids. The V and J ends lost 6 bases and 3 bases respectively, with 16 bases between them. CDR3 sequence: CASTTGVSVGNTIYF. The CDR3 DNA follows: TGTGCCAGCACCACCGGCGTAAGTGTTGGAAACACCATATATTTT.

This clone was recorded once. The chain couples TRBV28 to TRBJ1-2; 7 nucleotides agree with TRBD1. Germline assignment: CDR1 MDHEN and CDR2 SYDVKM. The CDR3 is 15 amino acids. V shed 5 bases and J 5 bases; nucleotides not matched to a gene: 11. CDR3 sequence: CASSVGDSYLYGYTF. The DNA for the CDR3 is TGTGCCAGCAGTGTAGGGGACAGTTACCTGTATGGCTACACCTTC.

This sequence joins TRBV2 and TRBJ2-1; the D is unclear. The germline CDR1 and CDR2 sequences are SNHLY and FYNNEI. This CDR3 contains 11 residues. V dropped 5 bases and J dropped 6 bases, with 5 bases sitting between them. In DNA form, the CDR3 reads TGTGCCAGCAGTCAGGTCAATGAGCAGTTCTTC. Amino acid sequence: CASSQVNEQFF.